This T cell receptor (beta chain) was captured by sequencing in a study of cytomegalovirus exposure and HLA in healthy donors. The PCR employed 60 Vbeta primers together with 13 Jbeta primers. Measured with immunoSEQ multiplex PCR; TCRdb has only the in-frame clones, and not every one. The table includes just over 200,000 clones, around 85% detected once. Germline lookup yields CDR1 SGHTA and CDR2 FQGTGA. CDR3 length: 19 residues. Germline trimming cut 0 bases from V and 5 bases from J; bases unmatched to any gene: 12. The J gene is TRBJ2-3, the V gene TRBV7-3; 12 bases agree with TRBD2. Sequences were obtained from PBMCs. This TCR came from a man aged 45-60 years in good health and CMV-seronegative. The CDR3 spells CASSLTGVASGRAGDTQYF. In DNA form, the CDR3 reads TGTGCCAGCAGCTTAACCGGGGTGGCTAGCGGGAGGGCCGGAGATACGCAGTATTTT.